The clone carrying this T cell receptor (beta chain) has more than one count but fewer than ten. The antigen is not known. The CDR3 runs 17 residues. The V gene end was trimmed by 0 bases and the J gene end by 2 bases; junction bases not matched to a gene: 5. This record belongs to a study of blood T cells in healthy people across ages. Whole-study findings and limits: Among T cells, TCR beta diversity per million cells dropped roughly linearly as age rose.

Then a second PCR, running roughly 7 to 12 cycles, was carried out with a sample-barcoded 5' primer and a J-beta primer mix. TCRdb reprocessed the 5' RACE reads via MiXCR and lists one record per CDR3 protein. The sample lists hundreds of thousands of distinct CDR3 sequences; around 36% were seen once. This sequence joins TRBV12-3 or TRBV12-4 and TRBJ2-3; 10 nucleotides line up with TRBD1. This clonotype was sampled from a man aged 18 to 35 in good health. What was sequenced was blood. Here the CDR3 reads CASSLAAGTGDTDTQYF. The DNA of the CDR3 is TGTGCCAGCAGTTTAGCCGCCGGGACAGGGGACACAGATACGCAGTATTTT.